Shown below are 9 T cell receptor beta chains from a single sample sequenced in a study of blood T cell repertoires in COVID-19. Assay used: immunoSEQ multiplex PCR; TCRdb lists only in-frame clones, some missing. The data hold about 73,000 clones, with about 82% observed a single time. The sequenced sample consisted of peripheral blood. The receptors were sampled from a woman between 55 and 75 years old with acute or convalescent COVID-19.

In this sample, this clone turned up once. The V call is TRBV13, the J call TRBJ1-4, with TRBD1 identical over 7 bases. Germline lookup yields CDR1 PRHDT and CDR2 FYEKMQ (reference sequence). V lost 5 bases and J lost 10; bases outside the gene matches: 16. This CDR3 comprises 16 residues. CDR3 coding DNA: TGTGCCAGCAGCCCCCGTTTTGGACAGGATGCAGGAAAACTGTTTTTT. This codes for CASSPRFGQDAGKLFF.

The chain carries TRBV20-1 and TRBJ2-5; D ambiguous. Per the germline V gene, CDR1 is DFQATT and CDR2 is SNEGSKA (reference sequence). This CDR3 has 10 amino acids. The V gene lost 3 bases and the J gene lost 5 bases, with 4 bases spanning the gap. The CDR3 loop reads CSAREETQYF. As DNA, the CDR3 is TGCAGTGCTAGGGAGGAGACCCAGTACTTC.

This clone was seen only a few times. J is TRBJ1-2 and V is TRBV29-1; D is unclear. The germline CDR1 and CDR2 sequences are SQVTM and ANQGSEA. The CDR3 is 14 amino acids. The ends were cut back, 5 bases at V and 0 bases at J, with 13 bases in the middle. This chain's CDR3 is CSVKSALANYGYTF. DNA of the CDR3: TGCAGCGTTAAATCTGCTTTAGCTAACTATGGCTACACCTTC.

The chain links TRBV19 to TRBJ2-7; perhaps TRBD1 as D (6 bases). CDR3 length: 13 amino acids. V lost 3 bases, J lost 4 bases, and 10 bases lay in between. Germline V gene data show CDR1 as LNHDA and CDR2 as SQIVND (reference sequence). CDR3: CASSMGTGYEQYF. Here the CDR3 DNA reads TGTGCCAGTAGTATGGGCACAGGGTACGAGCAGTACTTC.

The CDR3 DNA reads TGTGCCAGCAGCTTTCGCAGGTTGAACACTGAAGCTTTCTTT. It is translated as CASSFRRLNTEAFF. The chain links TRBV7-2 to TRBJ1-1; no definite D call. The CDR3 runs to 14 residues. The V and J ends lost 3 bases and 0 bases respectively, with 8 bases between them. From germline, CDR1 is SGHTA and CDR2 FQGNSA.

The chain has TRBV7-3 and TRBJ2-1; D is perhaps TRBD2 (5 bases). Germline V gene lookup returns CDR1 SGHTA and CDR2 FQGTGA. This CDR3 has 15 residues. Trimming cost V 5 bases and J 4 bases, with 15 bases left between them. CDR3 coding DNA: TGTGCCAGCAGCCTATCTCGTGGGGAGTACAATGAGCAGTTCTTC. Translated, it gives CASSLSRGEYNEQFF.

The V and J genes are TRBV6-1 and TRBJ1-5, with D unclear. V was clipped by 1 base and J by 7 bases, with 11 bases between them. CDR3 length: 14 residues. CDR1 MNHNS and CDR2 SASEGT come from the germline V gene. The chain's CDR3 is CASSEGFKLQPQHF. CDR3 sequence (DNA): TGTGCCAGCAGTGAAGGGTTCAAACTACAGCCCCAGCATTTT.

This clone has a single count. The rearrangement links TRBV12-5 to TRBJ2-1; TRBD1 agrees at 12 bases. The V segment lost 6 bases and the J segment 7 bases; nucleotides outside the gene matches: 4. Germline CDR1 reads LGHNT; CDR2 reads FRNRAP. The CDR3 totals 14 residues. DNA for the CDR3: TGTGCTAGTGGGGGACAGGGGGCAAGGAATGAGCAGTTCTTC. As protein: CASGGQGARNEQFF. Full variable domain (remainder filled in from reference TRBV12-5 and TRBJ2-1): DARVTQTPRHKVTEMGQEVTMRCQPILGHNTVFWYRQTMMQGLELLAYFRNRAPLDDSGMPKDRFSAEMPDATLATLKIQPSEPRDSAVYFCASGGQGARNEQFFGPGTRLTVL.

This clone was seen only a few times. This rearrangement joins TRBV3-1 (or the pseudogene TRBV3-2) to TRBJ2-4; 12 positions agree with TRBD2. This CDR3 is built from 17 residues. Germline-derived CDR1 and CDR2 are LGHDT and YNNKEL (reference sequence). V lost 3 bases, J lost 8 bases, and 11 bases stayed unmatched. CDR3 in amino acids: CASSHQKTSGGMDIQYF. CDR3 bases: TGTGCCAGCAGCCACCAAAAAACTAGCGGGGGGATGGACATTCAGTACTTC.